This note documents a single T cell receptor (beta chain) sequence. This entry belongs to a study of blood T cell repertoires in COVID-19. Between the trimmed V and J ends, which lost 0 bases and 5 bases, there was a span of 24 bases. CDR1 is SGHRS, CDR2 YFSETQ, per germline. The CDR3 runs to 19 residues. The data were produced by immunoSEQ multiplex PCR, yet TCRdb's version contains in-frame clones alone and is incomplete. The table shows 250,000 or so clones, with 86% occurring only once. The clonotype was recovered from a middle-aged man who had recovered from COVID-19. The chain recombines TRBV5-1 with TRBJ2-1, with a weak D call TRBD2 (7 bases). The sequencing input was PBMCs or T cells enriched from blood (not recorded which). CDR3 protein: CASSLGPGRGQQEHNEQFF. Here the CDR3 DNA reads TGCGCCAGCAGCTTGGGCCCTGGGCGGGGGCAACAGGAGCACAATGAGCAGTTCTTC.